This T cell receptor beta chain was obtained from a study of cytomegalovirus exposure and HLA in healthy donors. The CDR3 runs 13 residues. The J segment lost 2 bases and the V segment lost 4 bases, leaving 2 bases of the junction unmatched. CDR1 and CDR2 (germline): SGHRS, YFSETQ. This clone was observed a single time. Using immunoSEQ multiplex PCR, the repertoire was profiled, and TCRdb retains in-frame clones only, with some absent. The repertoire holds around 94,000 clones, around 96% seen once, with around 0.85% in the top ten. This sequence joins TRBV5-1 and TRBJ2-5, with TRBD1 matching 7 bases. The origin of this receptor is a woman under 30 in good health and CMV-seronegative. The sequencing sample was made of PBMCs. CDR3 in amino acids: CASSPGQQETQYF. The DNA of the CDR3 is TGCGCCAGCAGCCCGGGACAGCAAGAGACCCAGTACTTC.